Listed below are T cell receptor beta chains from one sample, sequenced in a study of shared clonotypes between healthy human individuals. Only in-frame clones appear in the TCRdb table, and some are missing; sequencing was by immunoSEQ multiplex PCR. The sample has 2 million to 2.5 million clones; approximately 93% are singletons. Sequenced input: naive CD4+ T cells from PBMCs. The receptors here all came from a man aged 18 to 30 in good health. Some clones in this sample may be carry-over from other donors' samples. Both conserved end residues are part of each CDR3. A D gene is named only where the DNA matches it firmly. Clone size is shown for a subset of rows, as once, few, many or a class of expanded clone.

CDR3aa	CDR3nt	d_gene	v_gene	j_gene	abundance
CASSLSRSYEQYF	TGTGCCAGCAGCTTAAGCAGGAGCTACGAGCAGTACTTC	.	TRBV7-3	TRBJ2-7	.
CASTNWGDTEAFF	TGTGCCAGTACCAACTGGGGGGACACTGAAGCTTTCTTT	.	TRBV19	TRBJ1-1	few
CASSAGRAGGELFF	TGTGCCAGCAGCGCCGGGAGGGCGGGCGGGGAGCTGTTTTTT	TRBD2	TRBV9	TRBJ2-2	.
CASSSGTGHQPQHF	TGTGCCAGCAGCTCCGGGACAGGGCATCAGCCCCAGCATTTT	TRBD1	TRBV11-3	TRBJ1-5	once
CASSGRAGGTDTQYF	TGTGCCAGCAGCGGACGAGCGGGAGGCACAGATACGCAGTATTTT	TRBD2	TRBV7-9	TRBJ2-3	.
CASSYRENQPQHF	TGTGCCAGCAGTTACAGGGAGAATCAGCCCCAGCATTTT	.	TRBV28	TRBJ1-5	few
CASSRITGTSGVQQYF	TGTGCCAGCTCACGAATAACCGGGACTAGCGGAGTCCAGCAGTACTTC	TRBD2	TRBV18	TRBJ2-7	.
CASSAGWQALGYGYTF	TGTGCCAGCAGTGCTGGGTGGCAAGCGCTTGGATATGGCTACACCTTC	.	TRBV28	TRBJ1-2	.
CASSQFVIPTGANTEAFF	TGCGCCAGCAGCCAATTTGTGATTCCGACAGGCGCGAACACTGAAGCTTTCTTT	.	TRBV4-1	TRBJ1-1	.
CASSIQPGLADNEQFF	TGTGCCAGCAGCATACAACCGGGACTAGCGGACAATGAGCAGTTCTTC	TRBD2	TRBV7-8	TRBJ2-1	.
CASSVSSGSSYEQYF	TGTGCCAGCAGTGTATCTAGCGGAAGCTCCTACGAGCAGTACTTC	TRBD2	TRBV6-1	TRBJ2-7	.
CASRRQGGGELFF	TGTGCCAGCAGAAGACAGGGCGGCGGGGAGCTGTTTTTT	TRBD1	TRBV6-5	TRBJ2-2	.
CASRGPGSTEAFF	TGTGCCAGCAGAGGCCCAGGTTCCACTGAAGCTTTCTTT	.	TRBV6-4	TRBJ1-1	.
CASSIGDTRSYSNQPQHF	TGTGCCAGTAGTATAGGGGACACCCGTTCATATAGCAATCAGCCCCAGCATTTT	.	TRBV19	TRBJ1-5	.
CASSPMGGANVLTF	TGTGCCAGCAGCCCCATGGGCGGGGCCAACGTCCTGACTTTC	.	TRBV7-3	TRBJ2-6	.
CASSKWGTNTGELFF	TGTGCCAGCAGCAAATGGGGAACAAACACCGGGGAGCTGTTTTTT	.	TRBV27	TRBJ2-2	.
CATQREGAGYGYTF	TGTGCCACCCAACGGGAGGGGGCGGGCTATGGCTACACCTTC	TRBD1	TRBV2	TRBJ1-2	.
CASSMRPGTQFNQPQHF	TGTGCCAGCAGTATGCGGCCCGGGACACAGTTCAATCAGCCCCAGCATTTT	.	TRBV2	TRBJ1-5	.
CASSFGVMETQYF	TGTGCCAGCAGTTTCGGGGTGATGGAGACCCAGTACTTC	.	TRBV6-6	TRBJ2-5	.
CASSRGQYDYGYTF	TGTGCCAGCAGCCGCGGACAGTATGACTATGGCTACACCTTC	.	TRBV27	TRBJ1-2	once
CATSRGRGSSQETQYF	TGTGCCACCAGCAGAGGGCGGGGGTCTAGCCAAGAGACCCAGTACTTC	TRBD2	TRBV15	TRBJ2-5	.
CASSQTRNTGELFF	TGTGCCAGCAGCCAAACACGGAACACCGGGGAGCTGTTTTTT	.	TRBV14	TRBJ2-2	.
CASSGLGTGGYNEQFF	TGTGCCAGCAGCGGGTTGGGGACAGGGGGTTACAATGAGCAGTTCTTC	TRBD1	TRBV9	TRBJ2-1	.
CASSESLAGVGDTQYF	TGTGCCAGCAGTGAAAGCCTAGCGGGAGTTGGAGATACGCAGTATTTT	TRBD2	TRBV6-1	TRBJ2-3	.
CASWFGRGVNEQFF	TGCGCCAGCTGGTTTGGGAGGGGAGTTAATGAGCAGTTCTTC	TRBD2	TRBV5-1	TRBJ2-1	once
CASSLGRAGELFF	TGTGCCAGCAGCTTAGGACGCGCCGGGGAGCTGTTTTTT	.	TRBV11-3	TRBJ2-2	.
CASSYPGLAGDEQYF	TGTGCCAGCAGCTACCCGGGACTAGCGGGAGACGAGCAGTACTTC	TRBD2	TRBV5-6	TRBJ2-7	.
CASSKGEAPGYEQYF	TGTGCCAGCAGCAAAGGCGAAGCGCCCGGCTACGAGCAGTACTTC	.	TRBV21-1	TRBJ2-7	.
CASSSAGVLAKNIQYF	TGTGCCAGTAGTAGTGCAGGGGTCCTAGCCAAAAACATTCAGTACTTC	.	TRBV19	TRBJ2-4	.
CASSLGAHWGNEKLFF	TGCGCCAGCAGCTTGGGTGCGCACTGGGGTAATGAAAAACTGTTTTTT	.	TRBV5-1	TRBJ1-4	.
CRATKVNEQFF	TGCAGGGCCACCAAGGTGAATGAGCAGTTCTTC	.	TRBV20-1	TRBJ2-1	.
CASSSLSGTGVVYEQYF	TGTGCCAGCAGTTCCTTGAGCGGGACAGGGGTGGTATACGAGCAGTACTTC	TRBD1	TRBV28	TRBJ2-7	.
CATGQGNQPQHF	TGTGCCACAGGACAGGGAAATCAGCCCCAGCATTTT	TRBD1	TRBV6-1	TRBJ1-5	.
CASSLDRDTEAFF	TGTGCCAGCAGCTTGGACAGGGACACTGAAGCTTTCTTT	TRBD1	TRBV7-2	TRBJ1-1	.
CASSLKGEETQYF	TGCGCCAGCAGCTTAAAGGGGGAAGAGACCCAGTACTTC	.	TRBV5-1	TRBJ2-5	.
CASSPSWEQFF	TGTGCCAGCAGCCCTTCCTGGGAGCAGTTCTTC	.	TRBV6-5	TRBJ2-1	.
CASSILVGTEAFF	TGTGCCAGCAGCATTCTAGTAGGGACTGAAGCTTTCTTT	.	TRBV9	TRBJ1-1	.
CASSSQTGGARETQYF	TGTGCCAGCAGCTCCCAAACAGGGGGCGCGAGAGAGACCCAGTACTTC	TRBD1	TRBV11-2	TRBJ2-5	.
CASSLGQETEAFF	TGTGCCAGCAGCTTAGGTCAAGAGACTGAAGCTTTCTTT	.	TRBV7-9	TRBJ1-1	.
CATSSRGYEQYF	TGTGCCACCAGCTCCCGGGGGTACGAGCAGTACTTC	.	TRBV15	TRBJ2-7	.
CASSLYGEAEAFF	TGTGCCAGCAGCTTGTACGGGGAGGCTGAAGCTTTCTTT	.	TRBV7-3	TRBJ1-1	once
CASSDGQGASGYTF	TGTGCCAGCAGCGATGGACAGGGGGCTTCTGGCTACACCTTC	TRBD1	TRBV9	TRBJ1-2	.
CASTRRTSLNQPQHF	TGTGCCAGTACCCGACGGACCAGTTTGAATCAGCCCCAGCATTTT	.	TRBV19	TRBJ1-5	once
CASSSKTGPNEKLFF	TGTGCCAGCAGCTCAAAGACAGGCCCTAATGAAAAACTGTTTTTT	.	TRBV5-4	TRBJ1-4	.